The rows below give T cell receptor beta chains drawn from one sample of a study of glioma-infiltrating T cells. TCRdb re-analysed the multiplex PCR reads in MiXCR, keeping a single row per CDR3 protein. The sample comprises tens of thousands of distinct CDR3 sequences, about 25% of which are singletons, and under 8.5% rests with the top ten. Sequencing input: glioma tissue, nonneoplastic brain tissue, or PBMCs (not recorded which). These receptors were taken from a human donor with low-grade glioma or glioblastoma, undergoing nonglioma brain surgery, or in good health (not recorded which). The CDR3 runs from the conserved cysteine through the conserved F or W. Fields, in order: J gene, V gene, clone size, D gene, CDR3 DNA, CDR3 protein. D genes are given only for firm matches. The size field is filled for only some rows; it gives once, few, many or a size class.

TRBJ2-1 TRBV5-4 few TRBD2 TGTGCCAGCAGCTCACTAGCGGGATCCCTTAGCTCCTACAATGAGCAGTTCTTC CASSSLAGSLSSYNEQFF
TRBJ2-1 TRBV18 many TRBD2 TGTGCCAGCTCACCGGGACTAGCGGAGGCGGGGTTCTTC CASSPGLAEAGFF
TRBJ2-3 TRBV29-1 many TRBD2 TGCAGCGTTGCGGGGGGTCCCACAGATACGCAGTATTTT CSVAGGPTDTQYF
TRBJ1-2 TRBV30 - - TGTGCCTGGAGTGTTGAGACAAGGGAAGGCTACACCTTC CAWSVETREGYTF
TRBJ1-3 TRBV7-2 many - TGTGCCAGCAGCACCTACGTCTCTGGAAACACCATATATTTT CASSTYVSGNTIYF
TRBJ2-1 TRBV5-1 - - TGCGCCAGCAGCTTGGGACAGGTCTACAATGAGCAGTTCTTC CASSLGQVYNEQFF
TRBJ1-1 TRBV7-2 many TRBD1 TGTGCCAGCACCCAGGGGGCGGCCACTGAAGCTTTCTTT CASTQGAATEAFF
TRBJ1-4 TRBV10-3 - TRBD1 TGTGCCACACAGGGGGGGGGCGCGGCTAATGAAAAACTGTTTTTT CATQGGGAANEKLFF
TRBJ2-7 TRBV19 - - TGTGCCAGTAGTATAGTCGGGGGAAGTGGCGAGCAGTGCTTC CASSIVGGSGEQCF
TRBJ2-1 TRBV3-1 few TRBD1 TGTGCCAGCAGCCAAGAAAGGTTGAGAACAGGGGGTAGTAATGAGCAGTTCTTC CASSQERLRTGGSNEQFF
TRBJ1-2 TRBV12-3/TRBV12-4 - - TGTGCCAGCAGCCGTGACGGAGTGGACTATGGCTACACCTTC CASSRDGVDYGYTF
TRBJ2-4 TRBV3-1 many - TGTGCCAGCAGCCAAAGGGGTAACCACATGGCCAAAAACATTCAGTACTTC CASSQRGNHMAKNIQYF
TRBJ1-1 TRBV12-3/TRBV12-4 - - TGTGCCAGCAGTTCGGGAACGCCTGGAGCTTTCTTT CASSSGTPGAFF
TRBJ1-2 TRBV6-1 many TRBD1 TGTGCCAGCAGGGTAGGGTTACAGGGGAACTATGGCTACACCTTC CASRVGLQGNYGYTF
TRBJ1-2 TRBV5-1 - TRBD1 TGCGCCAGCAGCCTGGGACAGAACTTC CASSLGQNF
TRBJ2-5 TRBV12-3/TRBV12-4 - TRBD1 TGTGCCAGCAGTTTAAGGACAGGCACAGAGACCCAGTACTTC CASSLRTGTETQYF
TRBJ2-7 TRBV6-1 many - TGTGCCAGCAGTCGGACAAGAACCTACGAGCAGTACTTC CASSRTRTYEQYF
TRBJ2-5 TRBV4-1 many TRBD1 TGCGCCAGCAGCCAAGACGCGATTGGGACAGCCCGAGGAGAGACCCAGTACTTC CASSQDAIGTARGETQYF
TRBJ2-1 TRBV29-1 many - TGCAGCGTTGGAGCGAGCAAGGAATGGAATGAGCAGTTCTTC CSVGASKEWNEQFF
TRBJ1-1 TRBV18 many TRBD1 TGTGCCAGCTCACCAAGCCAGGGGGGAAACACTGAAGCTTTCTTT CASSPSQGGNTEAFF
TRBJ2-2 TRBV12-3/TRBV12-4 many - TGTGCCAGCAGCCCTTGGGGGGTTGGGACCGGGGAGCTGTTTTTT CASSPWGVGTGELFF
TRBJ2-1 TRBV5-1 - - TGCGCCAGCAGCGGAGGGTGGGGGGCCGATGAGCAGTTCTTC CASSGGWGADEQFF
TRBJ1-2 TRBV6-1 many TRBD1 TGTGCCAGCATCTCCAGGGGGGGGGGCAGGTATGGCTACACCTTC CASISRGGGRYGYTF
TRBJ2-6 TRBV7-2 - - TGTGCCAGCAGCTTAGCCGGACAGCCAAGTGCCAACGTCCTGACTTTC CASSLAGQPSANVLTF
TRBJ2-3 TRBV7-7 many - TGTGCCAGCAGCCCTACTCGGAGAGATACGCAGTATTTT CASSPTRRDTQYF
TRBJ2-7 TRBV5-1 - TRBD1 TGCGCCAGCAGCGCCGGACAGGACTACGAGCAGTACTTC CASSAGQDYEQYF
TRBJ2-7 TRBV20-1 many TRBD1 TGCAGTGCAGAGGGGACAGGGGGTGGCTACGAGCAGTACTTC CSAEGTGGGYEQYF
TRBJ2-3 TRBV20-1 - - TGCAGTGCTCCCCAAGGCCGACCAGATACGCAGTATTTT CSAPQGRPDTQYF
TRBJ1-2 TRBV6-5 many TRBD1 TGTGCCAGCAGTTACTCGCCAAGGACAGGGGCCTATGGCTACACCTTC CASSYSPRTGAYGYTF
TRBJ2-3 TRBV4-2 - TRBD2 TGTGCCAGCAGCCAAGGGGGGGGGGGGGACACAGATACGCAGTATTTT CASSQGGGGDTDTQYF
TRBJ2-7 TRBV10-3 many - TGTGCCATCAGTGAGTCTCCTTCTGTGTACGAGCAGTACTTC CAISESPSVYEQYF
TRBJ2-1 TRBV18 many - TGTGCCAGCTCACCATTCGCGGGTTCTACCTACAATGAGCAGTTCTTC CASSPFAGSTYNEQFF
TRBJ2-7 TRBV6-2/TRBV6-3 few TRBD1 TGTGCCAGCAGTACCGGGACAGGCCTATACGAGCAGTACTTC CASSTGTGLYEQYF
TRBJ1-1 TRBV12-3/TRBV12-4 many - TGTGCCAGCAGTTGGGGGGTCTCGAGGACTGAAGCTTTCTTT CASSWGVSRTEAFF
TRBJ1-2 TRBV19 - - TGTGCCAGTAGTACCGTCCAGGCAGGCGGTGGCTACACCTTC CASSTVQAGGGYTF
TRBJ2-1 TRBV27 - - TGTGCCAGCAGTTTAAAGCCAGGGAGGAAATACAATGAGGAGTTCTTC CASSLKPGRKYNEEFF
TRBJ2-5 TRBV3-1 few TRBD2 TGTGCCAGCAAACTAGCGGGAGACCAAGAGACCCAGTACTTC CASKLAGDQETQYF
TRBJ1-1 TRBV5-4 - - TGTGCCAGCCTCATTACCTTGAACACTGAAGCTTCCTTT CASLITLNTEASF
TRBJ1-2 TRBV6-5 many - TGTGCCAGCAGTTACTTGAGGGCCAAGGATGGCTACACCTTC CASSYLRAKDGYTF
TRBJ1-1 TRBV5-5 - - TGTGCCAGCAGCTTGACGGGGTACACTGAAGCTTTCTTT CASSLTGYTEAFF
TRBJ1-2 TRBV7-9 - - TGTGCCAGCAGCTTAGGAGATAACTATGGCTACACCTTC CASSLGDNYGYTF
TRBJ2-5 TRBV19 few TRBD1 TGTGCCAGTTCAGACACCGGGACAGGACAAGAGACCCAGTACTTC CASSDTGTGQETQYF
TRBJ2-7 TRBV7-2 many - TGTGCCAGCAGCCACCCTTTAGGTGGGAGGTACAACGAGCAGTACTTC CASSHPLGGRYNEQYF
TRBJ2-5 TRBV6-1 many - TGTGCCAGCAGCCGGGACATAGACCGAGAGACCCAGTACTTC CASSRDIDRETQYF
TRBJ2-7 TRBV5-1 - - TGCGCCAGCAGCTTCCCTGCTGACACCCAGGGGACACCTTACGAGCAGTACTTC CASSFPADTQGTPYEQYF
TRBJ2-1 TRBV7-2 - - TGTGCCAGCAGCTCCGGACAGATCTACAATGAGGAGTTCTTC CASSSGQIYNEEFF
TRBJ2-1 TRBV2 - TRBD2 TGTGCCAGCCCCGTTGGACTAGCGGGAGGGTACAACTACAATGAGCAGTTCTTC CASPVGLAGGYNYNEQFF
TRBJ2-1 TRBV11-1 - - TGTGCCAGCAGGGCTTCGGGGTTAACCTACAATGAGCAGTTCTTC CASRASGLTYNEQFF
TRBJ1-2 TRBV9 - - TGTGCCAGCAGCGTAGTCCACTATGGCTACACCTTC CASSVVHYGYTF
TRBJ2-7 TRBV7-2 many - TGTGCCAGCAGCCAAGGGCCCTACGAGCAGTACTTC CASSQGPYEQYF
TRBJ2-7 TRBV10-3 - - TGTGCCATCAGTGAGGAAGGGGAAGGGGAGCAGTACTTC CAISEEGEGEQYF
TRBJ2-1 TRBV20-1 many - TGCAGTGCTAGAGGGGTGCCGGGAGCTGGCTACAATGAGCAGTTCTTC CSARGVPGAGYNEQFF
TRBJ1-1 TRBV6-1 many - TGTGCCAGCAGACGGACCCCTATGAACACTGAAGCTTTCTTT CASRRTPMNTEAFF
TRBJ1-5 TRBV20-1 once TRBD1 TGCAGTGCTAGTGTACAGGGGGTTGGCCAGCCCCAGCATTTT CSASVQGVGQPQHF
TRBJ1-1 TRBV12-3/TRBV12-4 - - TGTGCCAGCAGTTTCCAAAGGAACACTGGAGCTTTCTTT CASSFQRNTGAFF
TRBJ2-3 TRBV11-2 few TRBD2 TGTGCCAGCAGCCCCGGACTAGCCAAGGGCACAGATACGCAGTATTTT CASSPGLAKGTDTQYF
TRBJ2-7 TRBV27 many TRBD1 TGTGCCAGCATGGAACACGGGACAGGGGCCTACGAGCAGTACTTC CASMEHGTGAYEQYF